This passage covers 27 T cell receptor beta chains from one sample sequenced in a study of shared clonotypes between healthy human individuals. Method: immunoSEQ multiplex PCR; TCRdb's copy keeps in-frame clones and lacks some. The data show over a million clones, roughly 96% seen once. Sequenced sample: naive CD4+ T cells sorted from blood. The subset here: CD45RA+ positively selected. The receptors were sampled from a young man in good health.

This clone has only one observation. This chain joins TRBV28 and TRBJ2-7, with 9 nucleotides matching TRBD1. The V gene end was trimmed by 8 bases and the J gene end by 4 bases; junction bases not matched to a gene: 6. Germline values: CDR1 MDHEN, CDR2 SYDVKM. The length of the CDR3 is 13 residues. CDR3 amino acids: CASRRTGAYEQYF. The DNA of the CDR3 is TGTGCCAGCCGACGGACAGGGGCGTACGAGCAGTACTTC. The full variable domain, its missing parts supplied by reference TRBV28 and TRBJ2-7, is DVKVTQSSRYLVKRTGEKVFLECVQDMDHENMFWYRQDPGLGLRLIYFSYDVKMKEKGDIPEGYSVSREKKERFSLILESASTNQTSMYLCASRRTGAYEQYFGPGTRLTVT.

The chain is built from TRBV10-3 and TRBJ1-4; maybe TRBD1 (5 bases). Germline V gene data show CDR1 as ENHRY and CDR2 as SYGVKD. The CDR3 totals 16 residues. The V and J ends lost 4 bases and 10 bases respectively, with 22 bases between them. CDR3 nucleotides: TGTGCCATCAGTGCGGTGAGTGGGGCAGGCGACGGAAAACTGTTTTTT. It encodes CAISAVSGAGDGKLFF.

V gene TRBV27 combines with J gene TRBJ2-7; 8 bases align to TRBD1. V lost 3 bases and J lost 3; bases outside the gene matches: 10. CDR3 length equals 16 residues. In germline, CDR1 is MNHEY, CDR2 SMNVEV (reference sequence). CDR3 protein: CASSLAGTGPIYEQYF. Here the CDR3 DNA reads TGTGCCAGCAGTTTGGCCGGGACAGGTCCCATCTACGAGCAGTACTTC.

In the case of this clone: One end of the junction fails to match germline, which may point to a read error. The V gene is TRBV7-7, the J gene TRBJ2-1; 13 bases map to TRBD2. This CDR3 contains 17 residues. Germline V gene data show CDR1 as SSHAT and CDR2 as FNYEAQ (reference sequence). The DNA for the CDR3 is TGTGCTAGCAGCCGCCGGACTAGCGGGAGCGCCTACAATGAGCAGTTCTTC. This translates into CASSRRTSGSAYNEQFF.

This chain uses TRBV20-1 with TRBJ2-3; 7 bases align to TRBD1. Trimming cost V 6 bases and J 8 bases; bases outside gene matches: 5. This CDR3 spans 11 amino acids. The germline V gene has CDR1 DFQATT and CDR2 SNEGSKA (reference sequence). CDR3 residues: CSAERGLTQYF. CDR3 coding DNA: TGCAGTGCCGAAAGGGGGCTTACGCAGTATTTT.

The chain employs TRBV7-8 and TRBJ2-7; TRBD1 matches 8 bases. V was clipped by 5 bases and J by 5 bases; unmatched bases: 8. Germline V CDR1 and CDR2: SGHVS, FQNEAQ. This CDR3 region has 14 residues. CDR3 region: CASSPHRGSNEQYF. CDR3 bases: TGTGCCAGCAGCCCGCACAGGGGGTCCAACGAGCAGTACTTC.

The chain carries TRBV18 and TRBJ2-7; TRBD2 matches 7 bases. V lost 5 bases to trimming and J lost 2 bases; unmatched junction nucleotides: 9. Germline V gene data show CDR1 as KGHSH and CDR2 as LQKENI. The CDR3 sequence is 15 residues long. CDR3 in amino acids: CASSYQTGGPYEQYF. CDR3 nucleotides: TGTGCCAGCTCATACCAGACGGGAGGCCCCTACGAGCAGTACTTC. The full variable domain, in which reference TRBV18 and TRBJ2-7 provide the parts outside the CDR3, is NAGVMQNPRHLVRRRGQEARLRCSPMKGHSHVYWYRQLPEEGLKFMVYLQKENIIDESGMPKERFSAEFPKEGPSILRIQQVVRGDSAAYFCASSYQTGGPYEQYFGPGTRLTVT.

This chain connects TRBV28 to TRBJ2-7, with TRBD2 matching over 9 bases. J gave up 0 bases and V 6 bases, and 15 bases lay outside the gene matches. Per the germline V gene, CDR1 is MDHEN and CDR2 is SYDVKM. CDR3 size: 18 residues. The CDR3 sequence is CASSNSGSKPRSSYEQYF. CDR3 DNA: TGTGCCAGCAGCAATAGCGGGAGTAAACCAAGGAGCTCCTACGAGCAGTACTTC.

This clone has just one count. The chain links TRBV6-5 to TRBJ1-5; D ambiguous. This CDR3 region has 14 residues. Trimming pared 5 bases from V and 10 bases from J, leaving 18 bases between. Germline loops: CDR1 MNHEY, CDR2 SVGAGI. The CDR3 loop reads CASSPGSWLEPQHF. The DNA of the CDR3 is TGTGCCAGCAGTCCGGGGAGCTGGCTCGAACCCCAGCATTTT.

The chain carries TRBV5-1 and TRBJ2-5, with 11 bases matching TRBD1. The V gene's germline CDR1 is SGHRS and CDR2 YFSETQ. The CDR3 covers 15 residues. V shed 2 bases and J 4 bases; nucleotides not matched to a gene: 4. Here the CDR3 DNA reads TGCGCCAGCAGCTTTCGGGGACAGGGGGTAGAGACCCAGTACTTC. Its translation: CASSFRGQGVETQYF.

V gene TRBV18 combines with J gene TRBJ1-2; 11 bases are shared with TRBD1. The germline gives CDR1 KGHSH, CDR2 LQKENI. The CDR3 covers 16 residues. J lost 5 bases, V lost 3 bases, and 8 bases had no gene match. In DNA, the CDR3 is TGTGCCAGCTCACCGTCCGGGACAGGGGGGAATTATGGCTACACCTTC. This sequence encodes CASSPSGTGGNYGYTF.

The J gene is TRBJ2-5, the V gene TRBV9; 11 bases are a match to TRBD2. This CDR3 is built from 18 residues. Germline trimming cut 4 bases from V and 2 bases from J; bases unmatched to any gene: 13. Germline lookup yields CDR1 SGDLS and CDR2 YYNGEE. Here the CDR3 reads CASSLLGTSGSGQETQYF. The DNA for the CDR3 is TGTGCCAGCAGCCTCCTGGGTACTAGCGGGAGTGGTCAAGAGACCCAGTACTTC.

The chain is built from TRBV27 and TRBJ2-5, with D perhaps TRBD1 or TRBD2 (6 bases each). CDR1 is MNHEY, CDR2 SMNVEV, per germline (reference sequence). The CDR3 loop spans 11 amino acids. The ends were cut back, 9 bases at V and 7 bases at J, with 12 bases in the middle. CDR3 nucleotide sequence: TGTGCCAGTACCGAGGGGGGGACCCAGTACTTC. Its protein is CASTEGGTQYF.

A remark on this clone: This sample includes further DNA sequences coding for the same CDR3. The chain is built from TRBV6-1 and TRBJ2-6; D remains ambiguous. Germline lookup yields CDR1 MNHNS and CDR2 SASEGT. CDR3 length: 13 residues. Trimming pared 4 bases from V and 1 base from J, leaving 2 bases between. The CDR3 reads CASSASGANVLTF. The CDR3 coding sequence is TGTGCCAGCAGTGCATCTGGGGCCAACGTCCTGACTTTC.

CDR3 nucleotides: TGTGCCAGTGTGGGCACCGGGGAGCTGTTTTTT. Encoded protein: CASVGTGELFF. The chain couples TRBV2 to TRBJ2-2; no clear D gene. The V gene lost 9 bases and the J gene lost 4 bases, with 6 bases spanning the gap. CDR1 is SNHLY, CDR2 FYNNEI, per germline. The CDR3 length is 11 residues.

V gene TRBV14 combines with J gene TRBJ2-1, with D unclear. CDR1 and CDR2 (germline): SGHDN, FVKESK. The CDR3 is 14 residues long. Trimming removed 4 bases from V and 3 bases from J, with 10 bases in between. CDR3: CASSLLERYNEQFF. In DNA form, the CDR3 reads TGTGCCAGCAGCCTCCTGGAGCGCTACAATGAGCAGTTCTTC. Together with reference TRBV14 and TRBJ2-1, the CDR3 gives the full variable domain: EAGVTQFPSHSVIEKGQTVTLRCDPISGHDNLYWYRRVMGKEIKFLLHFVKESKQDESGMPNNRFLAERTGGTYSTLKVQPAELEDSGVYFCASSLLERYNEQFFGPGTRLTVL.

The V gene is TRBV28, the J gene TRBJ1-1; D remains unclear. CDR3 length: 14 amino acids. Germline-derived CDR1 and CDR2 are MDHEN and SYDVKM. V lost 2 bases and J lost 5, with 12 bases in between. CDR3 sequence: CASSLPFDGTEAFF. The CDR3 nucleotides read TGTGCCAGCAGTTTACCCTTTGATGGGACTGAAGCTTTCTTT.

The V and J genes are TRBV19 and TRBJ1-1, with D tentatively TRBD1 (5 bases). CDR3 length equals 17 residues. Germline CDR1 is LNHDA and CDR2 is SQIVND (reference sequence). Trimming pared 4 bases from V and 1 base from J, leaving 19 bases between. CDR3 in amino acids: CASSRTRDAGGNTEAFF. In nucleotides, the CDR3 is TGTGCCAGTAGTAGAACCCGGGATGCTGGGGGGAACACTGAAGCTTTCTTT.

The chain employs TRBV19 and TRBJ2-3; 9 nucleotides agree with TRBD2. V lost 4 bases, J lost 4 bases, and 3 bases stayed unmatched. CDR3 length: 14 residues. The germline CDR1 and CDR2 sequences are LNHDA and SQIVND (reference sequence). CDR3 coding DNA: TGTGCCAGTAGTAGAGGCGGGAGGGCAGATACGCAGTATTTT. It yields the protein CASSRGGRADTQYF.

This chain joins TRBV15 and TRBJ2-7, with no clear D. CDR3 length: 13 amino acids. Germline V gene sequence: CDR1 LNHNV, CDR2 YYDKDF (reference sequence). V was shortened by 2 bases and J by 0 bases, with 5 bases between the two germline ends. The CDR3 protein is CATSRPSSYEQYF. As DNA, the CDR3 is TGTGCCACCAGCAGACCAAGCTCCTACGAGCAGTACTTC.

Here the CDR3 DNA reads TGTGCCAGCAGCCCTGGGGGACAGTATAGCACAGATACGCAGTATTTT. This sequence encodes CASSPGGQYSTDTQYF. V is TRBV7-2 and J is TRBJ2-3, with 7 bases identical to TRBD1. This CDR3 has 16 residues. The V and J ends lost 5 bases and 0 bases, in that order; junction bases with no gene match: 8. Germline values: CDR1 SGHTA, CDR2 FQGNSA.

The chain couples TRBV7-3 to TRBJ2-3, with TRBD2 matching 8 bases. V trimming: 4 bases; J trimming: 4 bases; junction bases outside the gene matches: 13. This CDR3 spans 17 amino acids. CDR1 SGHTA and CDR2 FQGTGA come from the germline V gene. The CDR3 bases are TGTGCCAGCAGCTCGCATAATTCCGGGACTAGTTCAGATACGCAGTATTTT. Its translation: CASSSHNSGTSSDTQYF.

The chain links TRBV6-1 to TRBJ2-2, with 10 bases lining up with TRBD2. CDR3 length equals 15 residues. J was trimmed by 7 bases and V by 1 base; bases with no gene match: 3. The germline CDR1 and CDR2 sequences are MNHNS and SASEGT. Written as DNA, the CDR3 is TGTGCCAGCAGTGAAGGGCTAGCGGGAGTCGGGGAGCTGTTTTTT. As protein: CASSEGLAGVGELFF.

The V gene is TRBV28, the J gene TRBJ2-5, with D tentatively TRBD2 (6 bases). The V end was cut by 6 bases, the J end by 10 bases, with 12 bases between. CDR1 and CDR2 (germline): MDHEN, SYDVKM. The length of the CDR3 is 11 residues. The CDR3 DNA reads TGTGCCAGCAGATCTCCGGGGGTCCAGTACTTC. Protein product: CASRSPGVQYF.

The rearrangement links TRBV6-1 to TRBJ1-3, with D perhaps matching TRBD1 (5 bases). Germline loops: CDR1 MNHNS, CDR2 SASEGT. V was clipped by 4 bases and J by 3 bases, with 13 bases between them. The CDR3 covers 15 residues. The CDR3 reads CASSAGVKNGNTIYF. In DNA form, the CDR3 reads TGTGCCAGCAGTGCGGGGGTTAAGAATGGAAACACCATATATTTT.

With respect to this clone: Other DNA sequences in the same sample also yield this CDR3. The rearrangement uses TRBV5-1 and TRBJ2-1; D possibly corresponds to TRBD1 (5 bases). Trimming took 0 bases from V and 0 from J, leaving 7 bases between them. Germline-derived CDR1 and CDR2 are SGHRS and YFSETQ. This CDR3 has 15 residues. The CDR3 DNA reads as TGCGCCAGCAGCTTGGCAGGGTCCTCCTACAATGAGCAGTTCTTC. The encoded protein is CASSLAGSSYNEQFF.

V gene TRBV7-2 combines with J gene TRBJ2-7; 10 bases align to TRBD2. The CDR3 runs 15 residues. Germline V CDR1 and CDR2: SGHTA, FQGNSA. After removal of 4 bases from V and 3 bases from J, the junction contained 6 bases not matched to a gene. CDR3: CASSSLLAGFYEQYF. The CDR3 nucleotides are TGTGCCAGCAGCTCCCTACTAGCGGGGTTCTACGAGCAGTACTTC.